The 5 T cell receptor beta chains below all came from one sample that was sequenced in a study of T cells expressing NK-cell markers (dated by TCRdb to the early 2020s). The library was produced with 5' RACE. The listed sequencing device is Illumina HiSeq 2000. TCRdb reanalyzed the reads, keeping one entry per CDR3 protein sequence and omitting DNA. In this sample's table one finds 400,000 to 450,000 distinct CDR3 sequences. 6% to 8% of the sample is in the top ten clones. The sample comprised blood T cells: a sorted CD56 or NKG2C T cell subset, CD4+ or CD8+ T cells, or bulk PBMC T cells (not recorded which). The receptors here all came from a woman aged 18-69 years in good health.

The rearrangement uses TRBV29-1 and TRBJ2-3; checking the TCRdb D call of TRBD2 is not possible without DNA. Germline CDR1 SQVTM, CDR2 ANQGSEA. The length of the CDR3 is 12 residues. The chain's CDR3 is CSVVTSGYTQYF.

J is TRBJ2-7 and V is TRBV5-6; TCRdb outputs TRBD1, but without DNA this stays unchecked. The germline V gene encodes CDR1 SGHDT and CDR2 YYEEEE. CDR3 length: 14 residues. The CDR3 loop is CASSSDRGAYEQYF.

V usage is TRBV11-2 and J usage is TRBJ2-2; TCRdb names TRBD1, which stays unverified in the absence of DNA. Germline V gives CDR1 SGHAT, CDR2 FQNNGV. The CDR3 covers 14 residues. Here the CDR3 reads CASSPPRGGGELFF. Full variable domain (outside the CDR3, taken from reference TRBV11-2 and TRBJ2-2): EAGVAQSPRYKIIEKRQSVAFWCNPISGHATLYWYQQILGQGPKLLIQFQNNGVVDDSQLPKDRFSAERLKGVDSTLKIQPAKLEDSAVYLCASSPPRGGGELFFGEGSRLTVL.

The gene calls are TRBV10-3 and TRBJ1-2; TCRdb gives TRBD1 as the D gene, but with no DNA this cannot be confirmed. Germline CDR1 reads ENHRY; CDR2 reads SYGVKD. This CDR3 comprises 17 residues. This CDR3 reads CAISDNMIGLPNYGYTF.

J is TRBJ1-5 and V is TRBV27; lacking DNA, the TRBD1 call made by TCRdb goes unchecked. The V gene's germline CDR1 is MNHEY and CDR2 SMNVEV (reference sequence). The CDR3 totals 15 residues. The CDR3 reads CASSLSRARNQPQHF.